These 29 T cell receptor beta chains originate from one sample sequenced in a study of a mutant IDH1 vaccine in newly diagnosed glioma. Indicated time point: week 11, during vaccination. In the vaccine, a single dose held 300 ug of the mutant IDH1 20-mer peptide, along with topical imiquimod. Method: immunoSEQ multiplex PCR; TCRdb's copy keeps in-frame clones and lacks some. Of roughly 60,000 clones listed, approximately 80% are singletons. Antigen specificity for these receptors is unknown. Source: PBMCs, taken from a glioma patient whose treatment included an IDH1 peptide vaccine. The receptors were gathered from a man aged 25 to 40 with glioma.

V is TRBV7-9 and J is TRBJ1-1, with D uncertain. Trimming left V 6 bases short and J 4 bases short, with 9 bases between. This CDR3 is 12 amino acids long. In germline, CDR1 is SEHNR, CDR2 FQNEAQ (reference sequence). This chain's CDR3 is CASSPWGTEAFF. The CDR3 coding sequence is TGTGCCAGCAGTCCCTGGGGCACTGAAGCTTTCTTT.

The chain employs TRBV2 and TRBJ1-5, with unresolved D. The CDR3 is made up of 14 amino acids. Germline CDR1 reads SNHLY; CDR2 reads FYNNEI. V lost 5 bases, J lost 3 bases, and 11 bases lay in between. The CDR3 coding sequence is TGTGCCAGCAGTCCTGAGCGAGCCAATCAGCCCCAGCATTTT. Encoded protein: CASSPERANQPQHF.

V and J are TRBV28 and TRBJ1-2, with TRBD1 as a possible D gene (6 bases). Germline V gene lookup returns CDR1 MDHEN and CDR2 SYDVKM. The CDR3 is 13 residues long. The V and J ends lost 6 bases and 8 bases respectively, with 16 bases between them. DNA of the CDR3: TGTGCCAGCAGCAGCGGAACAGGGCGAGGCTACACCTTC. Translating gives CASSSGTGRGYTF.

The chain joins TRBV4-1 to TRBJ1-5; no definite D call. The CDR3 has 13 amino acids. Germline V gene data show CDR1 as MGHRA and CDR2 as YSYEKL. V was pared by 2 bases and J by 4 bases, with 6 bases between. CDR3 DNA sequence: TGCGCCAGCAGCCAAATCGAAAATCAGCCCCAGCATTTT. Encoded protein: CASSQIENQPQHF.

The chain joins TRBV4-2 to TRBJ2-1; 10 bases agree with TRBD2. The CDR3 spans 14 residues. Trimming at V came to 3 bases and at J to 10 bases, leaving 6 bases not matched to a gene. CDR1 and CDR2 from the germline V gene are LGHNA and YNFKEQ. CDR3 bases: TGTGCCAGCAGCCAGCAGAATAGCGGGGGGGAGCAGTTCTTC. It codes for CASSQQNSGGEQFF.

This clone showed up just a few times. This sequence joins TRBV7-7 and TRBJ1-5, with D hard to call. The CDR3 is 14 residues long. Trimming took off 1 base at V and 0 bases at J, with 4 bases between the two ends. Per the germline V gene, CDR1 is SSHAT and CDR2 is FNYEAQ (reference sequence). In nucleotides, the CDR3 is TGTGCCAGCAGCTTAGGGAATAGCAATCAGCCCCAGCATTTT. It is translated as CASSLGNSNQPQHF.

The CDR3 region is CASSLVGVSYNEQFF. The CDR3 nucleotides are TGCGCCAGCAGCTTGGTGGGGGTATCCTACAATGAGCAGTTCTTC. The chain has TRBV5-1 and TRBJ2-1; the D call may be TRBD1 or TRBD2 (5 bases each). Germline V gene sequence: CDR1 SGHRS, CDR2 YFSETQ. The CDR3 totals 15 residues. V shed 0 bases and J shed 1 base, with 8 bases lying between them.

V usage is TRBV15 and J usage is TRBJ1-2; TRBD1 agrees at 7 bases. Germline-derived CDR1 and CDR2 are LNHNV and YYDKDF (reference sequence). The V segment lost 3 bases and the J segment 0 bases; nucleotides outside the gene matches: 4. This CDR3 region has 15 residues. CDR3 bases: TGTGCCACCAGCAGTTCGACAGGGCCTAACTATGGCTACACCTTC. This sequence encodes CATSSSTGPNYGYTF.

V and J are TRBV28 and TRBJ1-3; D gene uncertain. V lost 7 bases and J lost 1, with 17 bases in between. Germline CDR1 is MDHEN and CDR2 is SYDVKM. The CDR3 is 16 amino acids. CDR3 nucleotides: TGTGCCAGCAACCGTGATCCGCCGGAGTCTGGAAACACCATATATTTT. Translation gives CASNRDPPESGNTIYF.

This clone was seen just once. The chain couples TRBV5-4 to TRBJ2-7; D is perhaps TRBD2 (6 bases). The CDR3 totals 14 residues. Deletions cut 4 bases from V and 0 bases from J, with 11 bases between. Germline assignment: CDR1 SGHNT and CDR2 YYREEE (reference sequence). In DNA form, the CDR3 reads TGTGCCAGCAGCCCGGGACTTGGCTCCTACGAGCAGTACTTC. Translating it yields CASSPGLGSYEQYF.

This rearrangement joins TRBV2 to TRBJ2-7; D is tentatively TRBD1 or TRBD2 (5 bases each). The CDR3 spans 14 residues. V was pared by 5 bases and J by 4 bases, with 15 bases between. Germline CDR1 reads SNHLY; CDR2 reads FYNNEI. CDR3 region: CASSKGTFPYEQYF. The CDR3 DNA reads as TGTGCCAGCAGTAAAGGGACCTTTCCTTACGAGCAGTACTTC.

V usage is TRBV7-8 and J usage is TRBJ1-6; D is unclear. The CDR3 length is 12 residues. Germline loops: CDR1 SGHVS, CDR2 FQNEAQ. The ends were cut back, 1 base at V and 9 bases at J, with 4 bases in the middle. The CDR3 bases are TGTGCCAGCAGCTTAGTTGGTTCACCCCTCCACTTT. Protein sequence: CASSLVGSPLHF.

This sequence joins TRBV19 and TRBJ2-7; TRBD2 agrees at 13 bases. The length of the CDR3 is 15 residues. V was pared by 3 bases and J by 2 bases, with 1 base of the junction left unmatched. Germline CDR1 LNHDA, CDR2 SQIVND (reference sequence). CDR3 sequence (DNA): TGTGCCAGTAGTATGGGACTAGCGGGGACCTACGAGCAGTACTTC. Encoded protein: CASSMGLAGTYEQYF. The whole variable domain, remainder taken from reference TRBV19 and TRBJ2-7, is DGGITQSPKYLFRKEGQNVTLSCEQNLNHDAMYWYRQDPGQGLRLIYYSQIVNDFQKGDIAEGYSVSREKKESFPLTVTSAQKNPTAFYLCASSMGLAGTYEQYFGPGTRLTVT.

This sequence joins TRBV4-2 and TRBJ1-3; 7 bases are shared with TRBD1. V trimming: 5 bases; J trimming: 0 bases; junction bases outside the gene matches: 7. Germline V gene data show CDR1 as LGHNA and CDR2 as YNFKEQ. The CDR3 runs to 16 residues. CDR3 sequence: CASSAGQPRSGNTIYF. For the CDR3, the DNA is TGTGCCAGCAGCGCGGGACAGCCACGCTCTGGAAACACCATATATTTT.

The V call is TRBV5-1, the J call TRBJ1-1, with 7 bases identical to TRBD1. From germline, CDR1 is SGHRS and CDR2 YFSETQ. The junction had 5 bases not matched to a gene; V was cut back by 3 bases and J by 3 bases. The CDR3 is made up of 14 amino acids. CDR3 in amino acids: CASSWGQRYTEAFF. The CDR3 DNA follows: TGCGCCAGCAGCTGGGGACAGCGTTACACTGAAGCTTTCTTT.

The genes are TRBV7-2 and TRBJ2-5; D is possibly TRBD2 (5 bases). Germline V gene lookup returns CDR1 SGHTA and CDR2 FQGNSA. The V end lost 4 bases, the J end lost 5 bases, and 17 bases lay between the germline ends. The CDR3 totals 15 residues. CDR3 region: CASSSGRVIRETQYF. CDR3 bases: TGTGCCAGCAGCTCCGGGCGGGTCATTCGGGAGACCCAGTACTTC.

This clone was seen once. The chain recombines TRBV2 with TRBJ2-1; D is perhaps TRBD2 (5 bases). CDR1 SNHLY and CDR2 FYNNEI come from the germline V gene. Deletions cut 7 bases from V and 6 bases from J, with 16 bases between. CDR3 length: 14 amino acids. CDR3: CASKGSATFNEQFF. The CDR3 bases are TGTGCCAGCAAAGGTAGCGCAACCTTCAATGAGCAGTTCTTC.

V gene TRBV19 combines with J gene TRBJ1-2; 8 nucleotides line up with TRBD1. Germline assignment: CDR1 LNHDA and CDR2 SQIVND (reference sequence). V lost 4 bases to trimming and J lost 4 bases; unmatched junction nucleotides: 8. The CDR3 loop spans 15 amino acids. The CDR3 nucleotides read TGTGCCAGTAGTACCGTCAGGGGGCTAGGCTATGGCTACACCTTC. Translating it yields CASSTVRGLGYGYTF.

The chain links TRBV6-1 to TRBJ1-1; 10 bases are a match to TRBD1. The J segment lost 4 bases and the V segment lost 3 bases, leaving 11 bases of the junction unmatched. This CDR3 is built from 17 residues. Looked up from germline, CDR1 is MNHNS and CDR2 is SASEGT. This CDR3 is CASSEGQGYLLGTEAFF. Here the CDR3 DNA reads TGTGCCAGCAGTGAGGGACAGGGGTACCTCTTGGGCACTGAAGCTTTCTTT.

This sequence joins TRBV7-8 and TRBJ1-1, with no clear D. The CDR3 length is 12 residues. Germline CDR1 and CDR2: SGHVS and FQNEAQ. With 1 base removed from V and 8 bases from J, the gap between germline ends came to 8 bases. CDR3 sequence (DNA): TGTGCCAGCAGCTTAGTACACCCAGAAGCTTTCTTT. It encodes CASSLVHPEAFF.

The rearrangement links TRBV19 to TRBJ1-4, with D possibly TRBD1 on 5 matching bases. V was clipped by 3 bases and J by 8 bases, with 16 bases between them. The CDR3 spans 15 residues. Per germline, CDR1 LNHDA and CDR2 SQIVND (reference sequence). CDR3: CASSIFRGGAEKLFF. DNA for the CDR3: TGTGCCAGTAGTATCTTTCGAGGTGGGGCGGAAAAACTGTTTTTT.

This clone was detected only once. J is TRBJ2-2 and V is TRBV4-2, with 7 bases fitting TRBD2. CDR1 LGHNA and CDR2 YNFKEQ come from the germline V gene. The CDR3 extends over 15 amino acids. The trim removed 0 bases at V and 3 bases at J, leaving 1 base unmatched. The CDR3 here is CASSQDRGDTGELFF. The CDR3 nucleotides are TGTGCCAGCAGCCAAGATCGGGGGGACACCGGGGAGCTGTTTTTT.

V and J are TRBV30 and TRBJ1-6, with D maybe TRBD1 (6 bases). The germline CDR1 and CDR2 sequences are GTSNPN and SVGIG (reference sequence). V lost 5 bases to trimming and J lost 9 bases, with 14 bases between them. The CDR3 is 13 amino acids. CDR3 loop: CAWQRGAFSPLHF. CDR3 coding DNA: TGTGCCTGGCAGAGGGGGGCCTTTTCACCCCTCCACTTT.

This clone was observed a single time. The gene calls are TRBV6-6 and TRBJ1-5; D gene unclear. The CDR3 is made up of 16 amino acids. V gave up 2 bases and J gave up 6 bases, with 17 bases separating them. CDR1 is MNHNY, CDR2 SVGAGI, per germline (reference sequence). The CDR3: CASSYGRPPRSQPQHF. The CDR3 coding sequence is TGTGCCAGCAGTTACGGTCGGCCTCCGAGGAGTCAGCCCCAGCATTTT.

The chain couples TRBV4-2 to TRBJ1-2, with 7 bases matching TRBD1. This CDR3 comprises 16 residues. V lost 0 bases and J lost 3; bases outside the gene matches: 7. The germline gives CDR1 LGHNA, CDR2 YNFKEQ. The CDR3: CASSQDLGGSDYGYTF. In DNA form, the CDR3 reads TGTGCCAGCAGCCAAGATCTAGGGGGCTCTGACTATGGCTACACCTTC.

The chain carries TRBV25-1 and TRBJ1-2; D possibly corresponds to TRBD1 (5 bases). Germline assignment: CDR1 MGHDK and CDR2 SYGVNS. The CDR3 loop spans 13 amino acids. V was shortened by 1 base and J by 8 bases, with 11 bases between the two germline ends. The CDR3 sequence is CASSELRAGGYTF. The CDR3 DNA reads TGTGCCAGCAGTGAATTGAGGGCAGGGGGCTACACCTTC.

The rearrangement joins TRBV28 to TRBJ1-5; D not certain. CDR3 length equals 12 residues. V lost 3 bases and J 3 bases, leaving 3 bases between the germline ends. Per the germline V gene, CDR1 is MDHEN and CDR2 is SYDVKM. CDR3 in DNA: TGTGCCAGCAGTTTTACCAATCAGCCCCAGCATTTT. It yields the protein CASSFTNQPQHF.

The V and J genes are TRBV9 and TRBJ1-6; D is ambiguous. The CDR3 covers 14 residues. Germline loops: CDR1 SGDLS, CDR2 YYNGEE. V lost 1 base, J lost 7 bases, and 9 bases lay in between. The CDR3 coding sequence is TGTGCCAGCAGCGTAAGCCAATGGAATTCACCCCTCCACTTT. Amino acid sequence: CASSVSQWNSPLHF.

This chain joins TRBV27 and TRBJ2-1, with a weak D call TRBD2 (7 bases). The V end was cut by 5 bases, the J end by 3 bases, with 14 bases between. Germline assignment: CDR1 MNHEY and CDR2 SMNVEV (reference sequence). The CDR3 has 15 residues. The CDR3: CASSPTGGSYNEQFF. CDR3 DNA sequence: TGTGCCAGCAGTCCGACGGGGGGCAGCTACAATGAGCAGTTCTTC.